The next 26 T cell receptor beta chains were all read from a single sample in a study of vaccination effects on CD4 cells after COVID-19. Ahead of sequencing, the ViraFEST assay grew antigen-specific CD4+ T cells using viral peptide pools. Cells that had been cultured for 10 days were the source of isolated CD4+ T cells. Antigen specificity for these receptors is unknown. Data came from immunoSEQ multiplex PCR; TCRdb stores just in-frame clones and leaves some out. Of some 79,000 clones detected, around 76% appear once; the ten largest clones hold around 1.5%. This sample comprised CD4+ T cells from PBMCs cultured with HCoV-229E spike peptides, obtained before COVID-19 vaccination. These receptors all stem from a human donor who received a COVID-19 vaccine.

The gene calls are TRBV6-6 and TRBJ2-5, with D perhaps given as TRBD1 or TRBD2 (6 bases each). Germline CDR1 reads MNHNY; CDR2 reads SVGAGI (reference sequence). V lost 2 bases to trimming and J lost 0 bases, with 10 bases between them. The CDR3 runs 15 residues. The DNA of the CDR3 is TGTGCCAGCAGTTACCCGGGGGCAAACCAAGAGACCCAGTACTTC. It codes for CASSYPGANQETQYF.

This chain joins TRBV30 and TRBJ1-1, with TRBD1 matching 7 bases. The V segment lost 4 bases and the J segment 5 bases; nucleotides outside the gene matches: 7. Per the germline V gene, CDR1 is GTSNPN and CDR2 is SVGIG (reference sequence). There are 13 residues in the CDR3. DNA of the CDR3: TGTGCCTGGACCGAACAGGGGAGGACTGAAGCTTTCTTT. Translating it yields CAWTEQGRTEAFF.

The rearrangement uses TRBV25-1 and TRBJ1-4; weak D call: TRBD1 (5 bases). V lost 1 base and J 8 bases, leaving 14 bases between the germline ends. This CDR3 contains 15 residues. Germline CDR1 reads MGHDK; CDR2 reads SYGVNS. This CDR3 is CASSELRGGEEKLFF. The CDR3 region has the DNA TGTGCCAGCAGTGAATTACGGGGGGGAGAGGAAAAACTGTTTTTT.

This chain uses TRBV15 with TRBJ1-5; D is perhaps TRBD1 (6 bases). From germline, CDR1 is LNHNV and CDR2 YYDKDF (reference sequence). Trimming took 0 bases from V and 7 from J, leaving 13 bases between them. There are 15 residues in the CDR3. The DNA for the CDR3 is TGTGCCACCAGCAGAGATGGGGGGGGCAGGCAGCCCCAGCATTTT. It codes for CATSRDGGGRQPQHF.

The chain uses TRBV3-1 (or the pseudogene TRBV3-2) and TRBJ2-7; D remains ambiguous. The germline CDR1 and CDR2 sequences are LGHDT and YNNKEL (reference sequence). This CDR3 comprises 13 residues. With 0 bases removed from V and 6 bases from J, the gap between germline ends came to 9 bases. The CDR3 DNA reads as TGTGCCAGCAGCCAAGATTGGTTGGGCGAGCAGTACGTC. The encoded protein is CASSQDWLGEQYV.

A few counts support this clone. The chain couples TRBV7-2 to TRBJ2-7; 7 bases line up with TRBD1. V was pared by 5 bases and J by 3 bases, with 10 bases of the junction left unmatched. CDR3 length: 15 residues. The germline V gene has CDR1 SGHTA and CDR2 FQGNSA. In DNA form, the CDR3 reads TGTGCCAGCAGCCTCCAATCAGGGGGATACTACGAGCAGTACGTC. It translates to CASSLQSGGYYEQYV.

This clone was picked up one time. The CDR3 DNA is TGTGCCAGTAGTATTGGGTCCTCTGGTGGGGAGCTGTTTTTT. Amino acids: CASSIGSSGGELFF. The chain joins TRBV19 to TRBJ2-2; D uncertain. Germline V lookup: CDR1 LNHDA, CDR2 SQIVND (reference sequence). V lost 3 bases and J 8 bases, leaving 13 bases between the germline ends. The CDR3 has 14 amino acids.

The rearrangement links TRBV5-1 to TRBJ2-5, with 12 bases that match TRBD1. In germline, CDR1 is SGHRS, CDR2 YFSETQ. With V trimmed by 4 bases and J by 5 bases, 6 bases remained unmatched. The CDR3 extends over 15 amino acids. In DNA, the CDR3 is TGCGCCAGCAGCCCCGGGACAGGGGGCGGGGAGACCCAGTACTTC. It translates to CASSPGTGGGETQYF.

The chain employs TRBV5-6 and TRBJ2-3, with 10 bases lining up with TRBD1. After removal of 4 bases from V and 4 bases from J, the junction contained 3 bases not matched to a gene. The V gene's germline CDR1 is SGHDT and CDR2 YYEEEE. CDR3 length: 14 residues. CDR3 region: CASSTGQGADTQYF. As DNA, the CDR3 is TGTGCCAGCAGCACCGGACAGGGGGCAGATACGCAGTATTTT.

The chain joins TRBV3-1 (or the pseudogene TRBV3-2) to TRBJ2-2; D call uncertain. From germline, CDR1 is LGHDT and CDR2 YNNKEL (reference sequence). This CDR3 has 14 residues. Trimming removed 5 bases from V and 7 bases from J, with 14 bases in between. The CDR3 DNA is TGTGCCAGCAGCTTATTAGGTTCGGGCGGGGAGCTGTTTTTT. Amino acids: CASSLLGSGGELFF.

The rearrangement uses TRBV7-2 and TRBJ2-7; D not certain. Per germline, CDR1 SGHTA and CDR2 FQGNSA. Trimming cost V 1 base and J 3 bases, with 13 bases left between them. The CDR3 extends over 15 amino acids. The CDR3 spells CASSLGRADFYEQYV. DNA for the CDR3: TGTGCCAGCAGCTTAGGCCGGGCCGACTTCTACGAGCAGTACGTC.

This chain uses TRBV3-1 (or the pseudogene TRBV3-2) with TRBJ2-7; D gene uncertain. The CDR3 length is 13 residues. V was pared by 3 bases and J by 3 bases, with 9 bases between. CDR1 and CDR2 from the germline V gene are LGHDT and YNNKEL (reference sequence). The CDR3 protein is CASSQWRLYEQYV. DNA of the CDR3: TGTGCCAGCAGCCAGTGGAGACTCTACGAGCAGTACGTC.

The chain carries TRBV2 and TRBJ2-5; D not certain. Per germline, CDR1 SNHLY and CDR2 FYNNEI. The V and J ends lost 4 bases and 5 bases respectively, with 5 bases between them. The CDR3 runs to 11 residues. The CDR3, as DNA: TGTGCCAGCAGTGTGATGGAGACCCAGTACTTC. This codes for CASSVMETQYF.

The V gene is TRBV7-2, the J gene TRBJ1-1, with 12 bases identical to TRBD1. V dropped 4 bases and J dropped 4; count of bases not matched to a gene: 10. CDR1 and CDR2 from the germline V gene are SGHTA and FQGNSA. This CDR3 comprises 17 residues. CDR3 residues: CASSSSGTGGGSTEAFF. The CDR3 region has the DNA TGTGCCAGCAGCTCCAGCGGGACAGGGGGCGGTAGCACTGAAGCTTTCTTT.

CDR3 loop: CASTQVSSYNEQFF. As DNA, the CDR3 is TGTGCCAGTACCCAGGTTAGCTCCTACAATGAGCAGTTCTTC. The genes are TRBV7-2 and TRBJ2-1; D unresolved. CDR1 is SGHTA, CDR2 FQGNSA, per germline. With 9 bases removed from V and 0 bases from J, the gap between germline ends came to 12 bases. The CDR3 spans 14 residues. The full variable domain, in which reference TRBV7-2 and TRBJ2-1 provide the parts outside the CDR3, is GAGVSQSPSNKVTEKGKDVELRCDPISGHTALYWYRQSLGQGLEFLIYFQGNSAPDKSGLPSDRFSAERTGGSVSTLTIQRTQQEDSAVYLCASTQVSSYNEQFFGPGTRLTVL.

CDR3 loop: CASSIAGSSVRGYGYTF. For the CDR3, the DNA is TGTGCCAGTAGCATCGCAGGGAGTTCCGTCAGGGGCTATGGCTACACCTTC. This chain joins TRBV19 and TRBJ1-2, with D possibly TRBD1 on 6 matching bases. The CDR3 runs to 17 residues. Germline CDR1 reads LNHDA; CDR2 reads SQIVND (reference sequence). With 6 bases removed from V and 4 bases from J, the gap between germline ends came to 24 bases.

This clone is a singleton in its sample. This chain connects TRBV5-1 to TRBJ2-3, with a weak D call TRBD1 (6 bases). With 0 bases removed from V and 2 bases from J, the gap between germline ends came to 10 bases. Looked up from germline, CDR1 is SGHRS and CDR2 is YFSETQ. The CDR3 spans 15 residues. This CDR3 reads CASSLAGQYTDTQYF. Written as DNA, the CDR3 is TGCGCCAGCAGCTTGGCCGGACAGTACACAGATACGCAGTATTTT.

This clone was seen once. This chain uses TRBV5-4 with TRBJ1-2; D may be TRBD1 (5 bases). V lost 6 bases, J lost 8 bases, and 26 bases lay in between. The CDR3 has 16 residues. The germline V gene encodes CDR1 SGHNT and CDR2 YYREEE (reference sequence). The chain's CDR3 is CASTGDIGGAKKGYTF. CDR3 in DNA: TGTGCCAGCACCGGGGATATTGGCGGGGCCAAAAAAGGCTACACCTTC. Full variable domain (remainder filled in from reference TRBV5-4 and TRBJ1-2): ETGVTQSPTHLIKTRGQQVTLRCSSQSGHNTVSWYQQALGQGPQFIFQYYREEENGRGNFPPRFSGLQFPNYSSELNVNALELDDSALYLCASTGDIGGAKKGYTFGSGTRLTVV.

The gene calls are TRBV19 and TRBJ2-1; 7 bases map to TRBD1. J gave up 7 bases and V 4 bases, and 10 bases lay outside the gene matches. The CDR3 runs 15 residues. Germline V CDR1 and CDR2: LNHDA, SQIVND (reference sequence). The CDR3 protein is CASSTRGSRLNEQFF. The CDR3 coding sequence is TGTGCCAGTAGTACCAGGGGGTCTAGGTTAAATGAGCAGTTCTTC.

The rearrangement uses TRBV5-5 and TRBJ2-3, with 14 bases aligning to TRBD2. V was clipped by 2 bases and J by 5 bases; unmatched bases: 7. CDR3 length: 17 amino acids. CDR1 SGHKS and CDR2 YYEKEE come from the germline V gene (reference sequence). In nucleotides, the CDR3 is TGTGCCAGCAGCTTTCAGACTAGCGGGGGGGCGGGAGATACGCAGTATTTT. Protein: CASSFQTSGGAGDTQYF.

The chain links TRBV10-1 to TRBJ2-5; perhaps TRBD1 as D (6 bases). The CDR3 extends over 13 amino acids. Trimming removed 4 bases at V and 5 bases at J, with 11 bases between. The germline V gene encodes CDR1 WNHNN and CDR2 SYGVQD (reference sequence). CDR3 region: CASSVARGETQYF. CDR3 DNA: TGCGCCAGCAGTGTGGCCAGGGGCGAGACCCAGTACTTC.

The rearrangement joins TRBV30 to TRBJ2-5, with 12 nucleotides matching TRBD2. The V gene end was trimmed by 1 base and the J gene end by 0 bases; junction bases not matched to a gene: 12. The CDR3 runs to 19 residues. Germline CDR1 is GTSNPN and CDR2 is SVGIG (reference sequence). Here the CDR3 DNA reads TGTGCCTGGAGTGCAAATCGAGTTACTAGCGGGGGGAACCAAGAGACCCAGTACTTC. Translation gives CAWSANRVTSGGNQETQYF.

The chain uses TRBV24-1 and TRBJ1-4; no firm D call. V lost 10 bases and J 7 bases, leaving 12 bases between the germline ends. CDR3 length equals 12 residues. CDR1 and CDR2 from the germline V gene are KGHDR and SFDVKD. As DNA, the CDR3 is TGTGCCACATCTTATGAAGGTGAAAAACTGTTTTTT. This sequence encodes CATSYEGEKLFF.

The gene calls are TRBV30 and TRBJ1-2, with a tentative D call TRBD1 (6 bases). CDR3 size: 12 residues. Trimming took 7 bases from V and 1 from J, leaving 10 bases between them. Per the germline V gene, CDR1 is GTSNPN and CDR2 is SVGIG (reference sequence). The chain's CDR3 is CAYSRGNYGYTF. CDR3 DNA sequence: TGTGCCTACTCCAGGGGTAACTATGGCTACACCTTC.

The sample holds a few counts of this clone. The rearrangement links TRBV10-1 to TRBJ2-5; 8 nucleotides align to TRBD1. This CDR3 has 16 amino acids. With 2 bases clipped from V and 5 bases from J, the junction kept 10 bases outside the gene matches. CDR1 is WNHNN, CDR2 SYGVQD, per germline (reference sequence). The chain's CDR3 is CASSELRRTGPETQYF. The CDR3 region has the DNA TGCGCCAGCAGTGAGCTCCGACGGACAGGGCCCGAGACCCAGTACTTC.

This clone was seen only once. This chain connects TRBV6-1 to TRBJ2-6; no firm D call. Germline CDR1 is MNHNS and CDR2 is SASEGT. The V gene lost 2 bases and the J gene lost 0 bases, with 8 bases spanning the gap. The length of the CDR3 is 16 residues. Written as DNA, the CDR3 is TGTGCCAGCAGTGAATTCCTAAGCTCTGGGGCCAACGTCCTGACTTTC. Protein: CASSEFLSSGANVLTF.